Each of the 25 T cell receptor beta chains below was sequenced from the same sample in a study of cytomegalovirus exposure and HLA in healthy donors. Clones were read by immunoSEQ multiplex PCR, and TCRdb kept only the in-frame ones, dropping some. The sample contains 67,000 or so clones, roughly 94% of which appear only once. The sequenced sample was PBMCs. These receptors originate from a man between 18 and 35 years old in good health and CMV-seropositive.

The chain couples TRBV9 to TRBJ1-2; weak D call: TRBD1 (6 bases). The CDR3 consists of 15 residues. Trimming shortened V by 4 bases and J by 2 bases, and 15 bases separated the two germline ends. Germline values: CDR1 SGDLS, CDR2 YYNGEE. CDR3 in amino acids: CASSLEGGSNYGYTF. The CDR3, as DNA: TGTGCCAGCAGCCTGGAAGGGGGATCGAACTATGGCTACACCTTC. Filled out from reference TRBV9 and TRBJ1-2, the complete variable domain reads DSGVTQTPKHLITATGQRVTLRCSPRSGDLSVYWYQQSLDQGLQFLIQYYNGEERAKGNILERFSAQQFPDLHSELNLSSLELGDSALYFCASSLEGGSNYGYTFGSGTRLTVV.

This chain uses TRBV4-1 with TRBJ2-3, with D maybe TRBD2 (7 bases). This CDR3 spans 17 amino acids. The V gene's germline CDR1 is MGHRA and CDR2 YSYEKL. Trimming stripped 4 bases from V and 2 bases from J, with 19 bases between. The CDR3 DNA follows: TGCGCCAGCAGCCCCCGGACAGTTGGGAGGGACACAGATACGCAGTATTTT. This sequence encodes CASSPRTVGRDTDTQYF.

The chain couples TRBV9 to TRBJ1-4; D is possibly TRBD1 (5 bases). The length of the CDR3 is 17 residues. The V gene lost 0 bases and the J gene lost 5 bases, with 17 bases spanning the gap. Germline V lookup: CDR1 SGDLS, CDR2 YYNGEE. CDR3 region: CASSVAGRSGGNEKLFF. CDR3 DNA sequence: TGTGCCAGCAGCGTAGCTGGTAGATCCGGGGGAAATGAAAAACTGTTTTTT.

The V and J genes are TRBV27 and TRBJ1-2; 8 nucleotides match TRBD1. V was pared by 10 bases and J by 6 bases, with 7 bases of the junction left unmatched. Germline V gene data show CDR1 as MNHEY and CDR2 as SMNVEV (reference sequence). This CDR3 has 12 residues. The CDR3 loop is CAIKDRDNGYTF. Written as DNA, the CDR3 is TGTGCCATCAAGGACAGGGATAATGGCTACACCTTC.

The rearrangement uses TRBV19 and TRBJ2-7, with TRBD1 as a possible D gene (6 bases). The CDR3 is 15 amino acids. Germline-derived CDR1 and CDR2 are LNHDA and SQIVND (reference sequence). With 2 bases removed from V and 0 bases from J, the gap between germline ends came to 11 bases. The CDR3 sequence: CASSISLGGSYEQYF. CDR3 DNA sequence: TGTGCCAGTAGTATATCATTAGGGGGCTCCTACGAGCAGTACTTC.

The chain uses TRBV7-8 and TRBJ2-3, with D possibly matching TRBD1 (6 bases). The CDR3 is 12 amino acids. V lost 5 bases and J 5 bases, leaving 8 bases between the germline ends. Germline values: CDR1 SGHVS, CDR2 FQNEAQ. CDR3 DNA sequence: TGTGCCAGCAGCGAAGGGGGAGATACGCAGTATTTT. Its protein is CASSEGGDTQYF.

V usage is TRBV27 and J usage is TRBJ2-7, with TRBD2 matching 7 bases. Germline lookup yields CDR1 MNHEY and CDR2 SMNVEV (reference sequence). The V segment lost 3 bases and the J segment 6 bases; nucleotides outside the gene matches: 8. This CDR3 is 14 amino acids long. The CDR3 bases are TGTGCCAGCAGTTTGTTGCGGGGGATTGGCGAGCAGTACTTC. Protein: CASSLLRGIGEQYF.

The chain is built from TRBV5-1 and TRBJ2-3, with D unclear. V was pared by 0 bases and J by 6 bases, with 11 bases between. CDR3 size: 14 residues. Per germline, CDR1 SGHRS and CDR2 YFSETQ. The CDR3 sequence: CASSLGLGADTQYF. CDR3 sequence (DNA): TGCGCCAGCAGCTTGGGGCTGGGCGCGGATACGCAGTATTTT.

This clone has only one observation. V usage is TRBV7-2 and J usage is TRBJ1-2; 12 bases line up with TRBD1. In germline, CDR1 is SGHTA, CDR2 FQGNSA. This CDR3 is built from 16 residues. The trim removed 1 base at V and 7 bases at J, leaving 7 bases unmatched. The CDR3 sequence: CASSLGGTGGAGGYTF. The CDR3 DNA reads TGTGCCAGCAGCTTAGGTGGGACAGGGGGCGCAGGTGGCTACACCTTC.

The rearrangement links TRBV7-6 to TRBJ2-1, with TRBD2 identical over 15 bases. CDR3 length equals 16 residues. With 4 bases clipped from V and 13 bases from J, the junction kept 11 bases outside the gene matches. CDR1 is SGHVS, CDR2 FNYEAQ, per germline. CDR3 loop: CASSSRTSGRARGQFF. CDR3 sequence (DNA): TGTGCCAGCAGCTCCAGGACTAGCGGGAGGGCCAGGGGACAGTTCTTC.

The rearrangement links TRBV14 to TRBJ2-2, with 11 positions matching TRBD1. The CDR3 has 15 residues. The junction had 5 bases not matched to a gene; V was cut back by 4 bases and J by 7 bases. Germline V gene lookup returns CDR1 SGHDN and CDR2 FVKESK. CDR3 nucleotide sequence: TGTGCCAGCAGCCCGAGGACAGGGGGCATCGGGGAGCTGTTTTTT. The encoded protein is CASSPRTGGIGELFF.

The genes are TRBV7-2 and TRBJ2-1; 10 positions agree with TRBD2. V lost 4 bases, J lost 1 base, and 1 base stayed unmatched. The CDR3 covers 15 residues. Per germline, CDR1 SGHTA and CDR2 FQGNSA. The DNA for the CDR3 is TGTGCCAGCAGCTCTAGCGGGAGATCCTACAATGAGCAGTTCTTC. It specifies CASSSSGRSYNEQFF.

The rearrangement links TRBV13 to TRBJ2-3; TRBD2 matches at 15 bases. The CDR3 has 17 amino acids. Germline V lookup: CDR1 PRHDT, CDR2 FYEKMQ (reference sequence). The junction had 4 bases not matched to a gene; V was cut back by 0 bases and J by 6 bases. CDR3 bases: TGTGCCAGCAGCTTAGGCTCAGGACTAGCGGGGGGGGATACGCAGTATTTT. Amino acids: CASSLGSGLAGGDTQYF.

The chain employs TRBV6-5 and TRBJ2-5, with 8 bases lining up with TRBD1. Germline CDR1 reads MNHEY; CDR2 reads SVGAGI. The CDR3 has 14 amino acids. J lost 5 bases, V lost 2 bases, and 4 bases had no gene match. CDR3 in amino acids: CASSYTRGRETQYF. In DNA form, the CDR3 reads TGTGCCAGCAGTTACACCAGGGGGCGGGAGACCCAGTACTTC.

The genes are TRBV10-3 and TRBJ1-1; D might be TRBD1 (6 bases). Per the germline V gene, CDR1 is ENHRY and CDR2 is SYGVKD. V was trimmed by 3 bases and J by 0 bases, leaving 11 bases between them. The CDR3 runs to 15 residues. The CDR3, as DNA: TGTGCCATCAGTGATGGGACATTGGTGAACACTGAAGCTTTCTTT. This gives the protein CAISDGTLVNTEAFF.

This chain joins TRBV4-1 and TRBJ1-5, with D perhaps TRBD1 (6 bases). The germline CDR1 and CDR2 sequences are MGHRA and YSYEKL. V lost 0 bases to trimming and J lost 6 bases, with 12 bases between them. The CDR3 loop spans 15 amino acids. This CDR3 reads CASSQDFVGAQPQHF. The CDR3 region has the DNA TGCGCCAGCAGCCAAGATTTTGTGGGGGCTCAGCCCCAGCATTTT.

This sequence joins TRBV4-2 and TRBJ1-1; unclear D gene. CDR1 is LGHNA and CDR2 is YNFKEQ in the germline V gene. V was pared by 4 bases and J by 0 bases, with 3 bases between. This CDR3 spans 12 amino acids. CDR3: CASSPLNTEAFF. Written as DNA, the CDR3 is TGTGCCAGCAGCCCCTTGAACACTGAAGCTTTCTTT.

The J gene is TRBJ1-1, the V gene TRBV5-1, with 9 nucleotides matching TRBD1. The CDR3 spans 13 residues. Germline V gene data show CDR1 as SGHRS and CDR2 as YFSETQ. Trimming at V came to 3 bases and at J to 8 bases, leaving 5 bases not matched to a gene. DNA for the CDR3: TGCGCCAGCAGCTCGTCGGGACAGGGCGAAGCTTTCTTT. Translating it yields CASSSSGQGEAFF. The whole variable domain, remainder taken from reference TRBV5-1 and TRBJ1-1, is KAGVTQTPRYLIKTRGQQVTLSCSPISGHRSVSWYQQTPGQGLQFLFEYFSETQRNKGNFPGRFSGRQFSNSRSEMNVSTLELGDSALYLCASSSSGQGEAFFGQGTRLTVV.

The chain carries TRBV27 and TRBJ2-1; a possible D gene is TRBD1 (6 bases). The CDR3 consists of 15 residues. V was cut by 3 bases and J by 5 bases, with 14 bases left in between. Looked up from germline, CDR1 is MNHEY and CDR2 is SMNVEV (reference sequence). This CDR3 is CASSLKDSTNNEQFF. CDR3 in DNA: TGTGCCAGCAGTTTGAAGGACAGTACAAACAATGAGCAGTTCTTC.

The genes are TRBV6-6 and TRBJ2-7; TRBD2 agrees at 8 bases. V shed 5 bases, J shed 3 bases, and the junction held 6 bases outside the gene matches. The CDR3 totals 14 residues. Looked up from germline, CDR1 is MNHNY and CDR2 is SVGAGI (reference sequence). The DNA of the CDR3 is TGTGCCAGCAGTCGCCGGGAGGGAAGCTACGAGCAGTACTTC. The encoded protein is CASSRREGSYEQYF.

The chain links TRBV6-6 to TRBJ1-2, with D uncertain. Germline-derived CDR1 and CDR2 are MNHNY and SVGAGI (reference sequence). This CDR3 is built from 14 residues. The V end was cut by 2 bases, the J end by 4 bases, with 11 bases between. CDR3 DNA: TGTGCCAGCAGTTACGACGAGGGCATCTATGGCTACACCTTC. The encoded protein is CASSYDEGIYGYTF.

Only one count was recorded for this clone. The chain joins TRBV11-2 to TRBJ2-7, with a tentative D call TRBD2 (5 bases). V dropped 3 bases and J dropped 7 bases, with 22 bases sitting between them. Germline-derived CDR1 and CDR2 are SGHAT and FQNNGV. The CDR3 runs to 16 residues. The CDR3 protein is CASSFYQAPGRGEQYF. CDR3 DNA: TGTGCCAGCAGCTTCTACCAGGCCCCTGGGAGAGGGGAGCAGTACTTC.

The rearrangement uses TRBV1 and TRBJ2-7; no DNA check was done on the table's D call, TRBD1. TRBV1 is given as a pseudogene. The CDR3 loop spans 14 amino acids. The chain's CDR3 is CTFFPGTGNYEQYF. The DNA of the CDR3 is TGCACCTTCTTTCCCGGGACAGGGAACTACGAGCAGTACTTC.

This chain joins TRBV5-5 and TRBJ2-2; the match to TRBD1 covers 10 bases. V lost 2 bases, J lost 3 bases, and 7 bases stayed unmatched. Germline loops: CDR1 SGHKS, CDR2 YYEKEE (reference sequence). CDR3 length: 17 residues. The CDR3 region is CASSFPHGTGDTGELFF. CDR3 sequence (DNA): TGTGCCAGCAGCTTCCCCCACGGGACAGGGGACACCGGGGAGCTGTTTTTT.

This CDR3 is CASSPYRAATGELFF. CDR3 in DNA: TGTGCCAGCAGCCCGTACCGCGCGGCCACCGGGGAGCTGTTTTTT. J is TRBJ2-2 and V is TRBV7-8; D is ambiguous. The CDR3 is 15 residues long. The germline gives CDR1 SGHVS, CDR2 FQNEAQ. Trimming left V 5 bases short and J 4 bases short, with 14 bases between. Using reference TRBV7-8 and TRBJ2-2 for the parts outside the CDR3, the full variable domain is GAGVSQSPRYKVAKRGQDVALRCDPISGHVSLFWYQQALGQGPEFLTYFQNEAQLDKSGLPSDRFFAERPEGSVSTLKIQRTQQEDSAVYLCASSPYRAATGELFFGEGSRLTVL.